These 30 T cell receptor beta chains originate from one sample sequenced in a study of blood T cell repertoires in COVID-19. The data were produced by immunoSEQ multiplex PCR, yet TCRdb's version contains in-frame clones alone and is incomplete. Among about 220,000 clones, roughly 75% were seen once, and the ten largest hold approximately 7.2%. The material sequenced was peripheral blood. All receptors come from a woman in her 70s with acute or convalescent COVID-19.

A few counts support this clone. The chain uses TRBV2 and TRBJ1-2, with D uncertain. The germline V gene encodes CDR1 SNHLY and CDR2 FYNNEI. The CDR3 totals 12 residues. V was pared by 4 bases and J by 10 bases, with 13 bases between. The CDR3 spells CASSVEAIVYTF. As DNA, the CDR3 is TGTGCCAGCAGTGTAGAGGCCATTGTCTACACCTTC. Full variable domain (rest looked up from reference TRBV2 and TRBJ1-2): EPEVTQTPSHQVTQMGQEVILRCVPISNHLYFYWYRQILGQKVEFLVSFYNNEISEKSEIFDDQFSVERPDGSNFTLKIRSTKLEDSAMYFCASSVEAIVYTFGSGTRLTVV.

This CDR3 is CASSSNLQVTGELFF. The CDR3, as DNA: TGTGCCAGCAGTTCCAATCTTCAGGTCACCGGGGAGCTGTTTTTT. The chain links TRBV6-2 or TRBV6-3 to TRBJ2-2; D is uncertain. This CDR3 is built from 15 residues. Germline V gives CDR1 MNHEY, CDR2 SVGEGT. V dropped 4 bases and J dropped 4 bases, with 13 bases sitting between them.

The CDR3 spells CASSPLDSARRGTF. The DNA for the CDR3 is TGTGCCAGCAGCCCCTTGGACTCTGCTCGCCGGGGCACCTTC. This chain links TRBV7-9 with TRBJ1-2; D is undetermined. The CDR3 length is 14 residues. V lost 5 bases, J lost 13 bases, and 23 bases lay in between. Germline V lookup: CDR1 SEHNR, CDR2 FQNEAQ (reference sequence).

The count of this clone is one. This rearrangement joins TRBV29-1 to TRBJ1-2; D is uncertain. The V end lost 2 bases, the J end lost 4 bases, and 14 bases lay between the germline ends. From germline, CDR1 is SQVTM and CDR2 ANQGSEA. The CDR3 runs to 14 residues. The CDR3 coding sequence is TGCAGCGTTGAATGGGTGGCGACGGGCTATGGCTACACCTTC. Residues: CSVEWVATGYGYTF.

The CDR3 region is CASSPNAGAKNSPLHF. CDR3 in DNA: TGCGCCAGCAGCCCCAACGCGGGGGCAAAGAATTCACCCCTCCACTTT. The J gene is TRBJ1-6, the V gene TRBV5-1; tentative D call: TRBD1 (6 bases). The CDR3 is 16 amino acids. Germline CDR1 SGHRS, CDR2 YFSETQ. With 4 bases removed from V and 7 bases from J, the gap between germline ends came to 18 bases.

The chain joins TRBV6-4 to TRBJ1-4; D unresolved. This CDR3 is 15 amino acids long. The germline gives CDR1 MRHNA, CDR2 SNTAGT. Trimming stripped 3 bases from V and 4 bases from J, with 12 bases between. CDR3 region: CASSEGEGLNEKLFF. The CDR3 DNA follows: TGTGCCAGCAGTGAAGGCGAGGGTCTTAATGAAAAACTGTTTTTT.

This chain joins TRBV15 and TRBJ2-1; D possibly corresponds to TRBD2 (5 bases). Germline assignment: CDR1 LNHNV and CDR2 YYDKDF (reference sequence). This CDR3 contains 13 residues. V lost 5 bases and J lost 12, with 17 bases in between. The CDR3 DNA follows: TGTGCCACCAGCGGAAAAGGGAGCGAATGGCAGTTCTTC. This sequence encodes CATSGKGSEWQFF.

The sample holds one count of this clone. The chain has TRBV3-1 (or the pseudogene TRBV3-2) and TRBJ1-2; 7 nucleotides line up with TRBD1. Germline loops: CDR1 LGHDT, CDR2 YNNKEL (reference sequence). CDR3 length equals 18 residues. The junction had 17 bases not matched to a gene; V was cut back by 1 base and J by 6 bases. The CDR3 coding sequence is TGTGCCAGCAGCCAAGCTACTCCGGGACAGTCGTACTCTGATGGCTACACCTTC. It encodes CASSQATPGQSYSDGYTF.

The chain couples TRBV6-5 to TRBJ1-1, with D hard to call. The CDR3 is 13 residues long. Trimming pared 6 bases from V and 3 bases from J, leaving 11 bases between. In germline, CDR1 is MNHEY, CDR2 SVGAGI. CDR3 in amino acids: CASSPEGYTEAFF. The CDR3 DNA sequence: TGTGCCAGCAGCCCCGAGGGCTACACTGAAGCTTTCTTT.

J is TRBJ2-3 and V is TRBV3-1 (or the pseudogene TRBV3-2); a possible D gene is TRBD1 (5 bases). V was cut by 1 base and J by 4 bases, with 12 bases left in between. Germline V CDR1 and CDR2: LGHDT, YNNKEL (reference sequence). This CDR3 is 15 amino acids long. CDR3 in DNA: TGTGCCAGCAGCCAAGGTGGCAGGGTAGCAGATACGCAGTATTTT. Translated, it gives CASSQGGRVADTQYF.

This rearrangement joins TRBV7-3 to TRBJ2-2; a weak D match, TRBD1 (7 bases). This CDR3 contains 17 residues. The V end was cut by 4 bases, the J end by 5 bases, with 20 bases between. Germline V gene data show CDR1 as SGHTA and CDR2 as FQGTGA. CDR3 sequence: CASSYRAGTDPTGELFF. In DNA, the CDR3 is TGTGCCAGCAGCTACCGTGCGGGGACAGATCCGACCGGGGAGCTGTTTTTT.

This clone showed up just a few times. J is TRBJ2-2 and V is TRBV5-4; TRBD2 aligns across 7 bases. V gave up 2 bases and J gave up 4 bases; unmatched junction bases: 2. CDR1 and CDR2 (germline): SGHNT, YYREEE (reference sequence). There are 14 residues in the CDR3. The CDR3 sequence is CASSFQRGTGELFF. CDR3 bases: TGTGCCAGCAGCTTTCAGCGGGGCACCGGGGAGCTGTTTTTT.

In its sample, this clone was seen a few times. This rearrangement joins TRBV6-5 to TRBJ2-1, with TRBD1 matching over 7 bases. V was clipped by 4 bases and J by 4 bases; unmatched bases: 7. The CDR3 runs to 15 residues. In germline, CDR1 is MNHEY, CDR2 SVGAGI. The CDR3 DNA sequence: TGTGCCAGCAGTTCACCGGGACAGTCGTACAATGAGCAGTTCTTC. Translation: CASSSPGQSYNEQFF.

CDR3 DNA sequence: TGTGCCAGCAGCGCCGAGGCTGGACTAGCCCCAGATACGCAGTATTTT. Protein product: CASSAEAGLAPDTQYF. The gene calls are TRBV9 and TRBJ2-3, with 8 bases that match TRBD2. The CDR3 runs to 16 residues. V lost 3 bases and J lost 4; bases outside the gene matches: 10. CDR1 is SGDLS, CDR2 YYNGEE, per germline.

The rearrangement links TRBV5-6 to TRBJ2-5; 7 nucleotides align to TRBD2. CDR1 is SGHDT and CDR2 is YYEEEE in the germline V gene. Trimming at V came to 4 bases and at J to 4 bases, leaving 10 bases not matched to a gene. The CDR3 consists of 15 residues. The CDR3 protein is CASSPTQRGGETQYF. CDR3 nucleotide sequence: TGTGCCAGCAGCCCTACACAGCGGGGTGGAGAGACCCAGTACTTC.

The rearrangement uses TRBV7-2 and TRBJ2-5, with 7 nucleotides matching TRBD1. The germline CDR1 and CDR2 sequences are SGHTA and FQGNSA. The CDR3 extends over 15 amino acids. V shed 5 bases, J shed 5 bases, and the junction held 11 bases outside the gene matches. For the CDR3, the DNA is TGTGCCAGCAGCCCCGGGACAGCGGCGACGGAGACCCAGTACTTC. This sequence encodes CASSPGTAATETQYF. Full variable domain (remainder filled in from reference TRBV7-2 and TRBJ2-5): GAGVSQSPSNKVTEKGKDVELRCDPISGHTALYWYRQSLGQGLEFLIYFQGNSAPDKSGLPSDRFSAERTGGSVSTLTIQRTQQEDSAVYLCASSPGTAATETQYFGPGTRLLVL.

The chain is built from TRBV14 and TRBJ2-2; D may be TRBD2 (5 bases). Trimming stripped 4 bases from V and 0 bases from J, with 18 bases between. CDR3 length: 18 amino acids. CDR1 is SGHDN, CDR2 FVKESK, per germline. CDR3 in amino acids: CASSRRGKRDTNTGELFF. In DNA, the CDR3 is TGTGCCAGCAGCCGCCGGGGAAAAAGGGATACGAACACCGGGGAGCTGTTTTTT.

CDR3 bases: TGCAGCGTTGAAGTCAGGACAGGGGCGACAGATACGCAGTATTTT. Residues: CSVEVRTGATDTQYF. The genes are TRBV29-1 and TRBJ2-3; 9 bases line up with TRBD1. This CDR3 is 15 amino acids long. V dropped 1 base and J dropped 3; count of bases not matched to a gene: 5. Per the germline V gene, CDR1 is SQVTM and CDR2 is ANQGSEA.

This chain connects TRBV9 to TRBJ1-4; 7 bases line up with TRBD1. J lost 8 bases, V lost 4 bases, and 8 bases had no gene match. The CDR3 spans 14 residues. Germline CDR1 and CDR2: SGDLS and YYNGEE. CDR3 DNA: TGTGCCAGCAGCACCCCGGGGACAGCAGAAAAACTGTTTTTT. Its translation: CASSTPGTAEKLFF.

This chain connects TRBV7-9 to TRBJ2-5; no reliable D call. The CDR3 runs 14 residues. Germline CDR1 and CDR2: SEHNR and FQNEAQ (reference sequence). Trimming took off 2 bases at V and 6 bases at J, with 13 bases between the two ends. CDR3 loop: CASSLNSAQKTQYF. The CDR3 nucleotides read TGTGCCAGCAGCTTAAATTCCGCCCAGAAGACCCAGTACTTC. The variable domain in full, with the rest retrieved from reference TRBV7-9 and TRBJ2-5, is DTGVSQNPRHKITKRGQNVTFRCDPISEHNRLYWYRQTLGQGPEFLTYFQNEAQLEKSRLLSDRFSAERPKGSFSTLEIQRTEQGDSAMYLCASSLNSAQKTQYFGPGTRLLVL.

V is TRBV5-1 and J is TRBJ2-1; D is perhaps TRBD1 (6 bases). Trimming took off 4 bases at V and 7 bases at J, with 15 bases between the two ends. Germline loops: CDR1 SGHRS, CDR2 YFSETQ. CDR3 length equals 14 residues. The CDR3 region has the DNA TGCGCCAGCAGCGCTCTGGGGGCCGGGAATGAGCAGTTCTTC. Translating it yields CASSALGAGNEQFF.

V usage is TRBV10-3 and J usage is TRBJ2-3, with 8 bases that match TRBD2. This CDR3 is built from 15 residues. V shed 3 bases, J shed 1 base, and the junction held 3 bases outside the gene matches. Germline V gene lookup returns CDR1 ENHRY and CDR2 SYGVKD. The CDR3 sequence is CAISETSGRTDTQYF. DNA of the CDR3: TGTGCCATCAGTGAAACTAGCGGCCGCACAGATACGCAGTATTTT.

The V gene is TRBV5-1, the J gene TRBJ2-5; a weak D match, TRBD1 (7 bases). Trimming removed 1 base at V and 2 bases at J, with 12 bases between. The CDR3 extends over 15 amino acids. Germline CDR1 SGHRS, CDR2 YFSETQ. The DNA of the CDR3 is TGCGCCAGCAGCTTGCGGGGGACAGCGCAAGAGACCCAGTACTTC. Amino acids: CASSLRGTAQETQYF.

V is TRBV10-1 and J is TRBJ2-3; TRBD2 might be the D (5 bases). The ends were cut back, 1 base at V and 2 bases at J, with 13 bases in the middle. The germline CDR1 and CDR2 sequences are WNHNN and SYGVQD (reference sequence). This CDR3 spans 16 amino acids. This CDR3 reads CASSEWRSGYTDTQYF. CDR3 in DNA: TGCGCCAGCAGTGAGTGGAGGTCGGGGTACACAGATACGCAGTATTTT.

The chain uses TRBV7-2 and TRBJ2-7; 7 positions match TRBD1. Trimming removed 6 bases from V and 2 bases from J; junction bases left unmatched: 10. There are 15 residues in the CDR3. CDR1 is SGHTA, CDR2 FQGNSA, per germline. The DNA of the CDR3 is TGTGCCAGCAGAATCGGACAGGCAGGGACCTACGAGCAGTACTTC. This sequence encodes CASRIGQAGTYEQYF.

The CDR3 spells CASSEVKGADPYEQYF. The CDR3 region has the DNA TGTGCCAGCAGTGAAGTTAAGGGGGCCGATCCCTACGAGCAGTACTTC. This chain joins TRBV6-1 and TRBJ2-7; 7 bases are shared with TRBD1. Losses at the gene ends were 1 base for V and 2 bases for J; bases not matched to a gene: 8. The CDR3 sequence is 16 residues long. Germline CDR1 is MNHNS and CDR2 is SASEGT.

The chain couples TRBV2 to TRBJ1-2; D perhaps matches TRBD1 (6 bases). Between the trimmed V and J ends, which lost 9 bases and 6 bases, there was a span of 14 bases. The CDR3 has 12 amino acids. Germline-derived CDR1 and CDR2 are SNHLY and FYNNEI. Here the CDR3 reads CASVTGMNGYTF. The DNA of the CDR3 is TGTGCCAGTGTAACAGGGATGAATGGCTACACCTTC. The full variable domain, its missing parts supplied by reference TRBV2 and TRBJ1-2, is EPEVTQTPSHQVTQMGQEVILRCVPISNHLYFYWYRQILGQKVEFLVSFYNNEISEKSEIFDDQFSVERPDGSNFTLKIRSTKLEDSAMYFCASVTGMNGYTFGSGTRLTVV.

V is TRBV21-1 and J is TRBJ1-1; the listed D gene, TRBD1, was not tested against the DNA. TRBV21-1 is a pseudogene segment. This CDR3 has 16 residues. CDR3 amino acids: CASSKGTGGADTEAFF. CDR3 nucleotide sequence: TGTGCCAGCAGCAAAGGAACAGGGGGCGCGGACACTGAAGCTTTCTTT.

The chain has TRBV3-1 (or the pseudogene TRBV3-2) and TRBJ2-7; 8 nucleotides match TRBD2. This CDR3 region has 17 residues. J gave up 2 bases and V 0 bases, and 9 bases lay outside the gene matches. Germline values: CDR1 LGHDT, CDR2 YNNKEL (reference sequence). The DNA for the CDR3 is TGTGCCAGCAGCCAAGATCCGGGTCGGGGGGGGACCTACGAGCAGTACTTC. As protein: CASSQDPGRGGTYEQYF.

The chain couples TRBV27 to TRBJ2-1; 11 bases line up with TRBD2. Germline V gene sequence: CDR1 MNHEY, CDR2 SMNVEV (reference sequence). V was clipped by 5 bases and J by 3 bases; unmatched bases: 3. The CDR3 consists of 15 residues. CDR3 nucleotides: TGTGCCAGCAGTCAACTAGCGGGGGACTACAATGAGCAGTTCTTC. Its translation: CASSQLAGDYNEQFF.